A selection of T cell receptor beta chains follows, all from one sample in a study of T cells after yellow fever vaccination. TCRdb recomputed calls from the 5' RACE reads with MiXCR, one row per CDR3 protein. The repertoire holds about 630,000 distinct CDR3 sequences, with over 9% as singletons. Specimen: PBMCs, collected on the day of the yellow fever booster vaccination. All receptors come from a man aged 25 to 40 who received the YFV17D yellow fever vaccine. Each CDR3 is given with its conserved first and last residue. Each record gives: D gene, V gene, clone size, J gene, CDR3 DNA, CDR3 protein. The D gene is left open where the match is weak. Clone size is stated in some rows and not others, as once, few, many or a class when expanded.

TRBD1	TRBV12-3/TRBV12-4	many	TRBJ1-2	TGTGCCAGCAGTCCGACAGGGCGAAACTATGGCTACACCTTC	CASSPTGRNYGYTF
.	TRBV10-3	many	TRBJ2-7	TGTGCCATCAGTGTGAGACAGGACTACGAGCAGTACTTC	CAISVRQDYEQYF
.	TRBV18	.	TRBJ1-1	TGTGCCAGCTCTAGCGGACCACCCATGAACACTGAAGCTTTCTTT	CASSSGPPMNTEAFF
.	TRBV7-9	.	TRBJ1-1	TGTGCCAGCAGCAAAGGACAGCGGGGCACTGAAGCTTTCTTT	CASSKGQRGTEAFF
TRBD1	TRBV24-1	.	TRBJ2-5	TGTGCCACCAGTGAGGGGGACAGGGGTTGGGAGACCCAGTACTTC	CATSEGDRGWETQYF
TRBD1	TRBV11-1	.	TRBJ1-1	TGTGCCAGCAGCTTAGACATTTTTACCGGGGACAGGGAAGGGGTGACCACTGAAGCTTTCTTT	CASSLDIFTGDREGVTTEAFF
.	TRBV18	many	TRBJ2-3	TGTGCCAGCTCTCAAGAGGGGGCAGATACGCAGTATTTT	CASSQEGADTQYF
.	TRBV4-2	few	TRBJ2-3	TGTGCCAGCAGCCGAGAGGGGGCAGATACGCAGTATTTT	CASSREGADTQYF
TRBD2	TRBV20-1	.	TRBJ2-5	TGCAGTGCTCCGCCTGTCGGACTAGCGGGGGAGACCCAGTACTTC	CSAPPVGLAGETQYF
.	TRBV6-6	.	TRBJ2-2	TGTGCCAGCAGTTACGGGTTCACCGGGGAGCTGTTTTTT	CASSYGFTGELFF
.	TRBV10-3	few	TRBJ1-5	TGTGCCATCAGTGATATCCCCGGGGGCAGCAATCAGCCCCAGCATTTT	CAISDIPGGSNQPQHF
.	TRBV2	.	TRBJ2-1	TGTGCCAGCCGGGGTGGGCGGGTCGAGCAGTTCTTC	CASRGGRVEQFF
TRBD2	TRBV5-5	few	TRBJ2-6	TGTGCCAGCAGCTTCTGGGCGGGAGTCCACTCTGGGGCCAACGTCCTGACTTTC	CASSFWAGVHSGANVLTF
.	TRBV28	.	TRBJ2-7	TGTGCCAGCAGTCGTAGGGACGGATCCCACCACTTC	CASSRRDGSHHF
.	TRBV11-2	few	TRBJ2-5	TGTGCCAGCAGCTTAAATCGGGGCCAAGAGACCCAGTACTTC	CASSLNRGQETQYF
.	TRBV13	few	TRBJ2-3	TGTGCCAGCAGCTTAGGGCCGTACCGTAAGCTTAGCACAGATACGCAGTATTTT	CASSLGPYRKLSTDTQYF
.	TRBV19	.	TRBJ2-4	TGTGCCAGTAGTATTGGACAGTTTGGCATTCAGTACTTC	CASSIGQFGIQYF
TRBD2	TRBV7-9	few	TRBJ2-1	TGTGCCAGCAGCCCGATTCGCGGGAGCTCCTACAATGAGCAGTTCTTC	CASSPIRGSSYNEQFF
.	TRBV9	many	TRBJ2-3	TGTGCCAGCAGCGTAGACTTTACAGTGAGCACAGATACGCAGTATTTT	CASSVDFTVSTDTQYF
.	TRBV11-2	few	TRBJ1-6	TGTGCCAGCAGCCTATCAGGGTACTATAATTCACCCCTCCACTTT	CASSLSGYYNSPLHF
.	TRBV7-2	.	TRBJ2-3	TGTGCCAGCAGCTTAGTAGAGACCTATATAAGCACAGATACGCAGTATTTT	CASSLVETYISTDTQYF
.	TRBV11-3	few	TRBJ2-1	TGTGCCAGCAGCGTCACCTCCTACAATGAGCAGTTCTTC	CASSVTSYNEQFF
TRBD2	TRBV9	.	TRBJ2-2	TGTGCCAGCAGTAAGAGCGGGAGGGCCGACACCGGGGAGCTGTTTTTT	CASSKSGRADTGELFF
TRBD2	TRBV14	few	TRBJ2-2	TGTGCCAGCAGCACCTGGTTAGGACTAGCGGGAGCCACCGGGGAGCTGTTTTTT	CASSTWLGLAGATGELFF
.	TRBV6-5	.	TRBJ1-2	TGTGCCAGCAGTTTGCTCCAGGGTTCCGGCTACACCTTC	CASSLLQGSGYTF
TRBD2	TRBV30	many	TRBJ2-2	TGTGCATACTTAGCGGGTATCCTCACCGGGGAGCTGTTTTTT	CAYLAGILTGELFF
TRBD2	TRBV7-9	few	TRBJ2-3	TGTGCCAGCAGTTCTAGCGGGAGATATGATACGCAGTATTTT	CASSSSGRYDTQYF
.	TRBV7-7	few	TRBJ2-1	TGTGCTAGCAGCTTGAGTACGCTCTCCTACAATGAGCAGTTCTTC	CASSLSTLSYNEQFF
TRBD2	TRBV10-3	.	TRBJ2-1	TGTGCCATCGACAGTAGCGGGAACTCCTACAATGAGCAGTTCTTC	CAIDSSGNSYNEQFF
TRBD2	TRBV29-1	.	TRBJ2-1	TGCAGCTTTAATAGCGGGAGTCAAAATGAGCAGTTCTTC	CSFNSGSQNEQFF
TRBD2	TRBV20-1	.	TRBJ2-7	TGCAGTGCTAGTCCACTAGCGGGAATATCCTACGAGCAGTACTTC	CSASPLAGISYEQYF
.	TRBV30	.	TRBJ1-1	TGTGCCTGGATTCGTTGGACAACTAACACTGAAGCTTTCTTT	CAWIRWTTNTEAFF
.	TRBV28	.	TRBJ1-4	TGTGCCAGCAGTTTATCCGGGGTGGAGGAAAAACTGTTTTTT	CASSLSGVEEKLFF
TRBD2	TRBV6-2/TRBV6-3	many	TRBJ2-1	TGTGCCAGCAGAACACCTAGCGGAGTATACAATGAGCAGTTCTTC	CASRTPSGVYNEQFF
.	TRBV6-2/TRBV6-3	.	TRBJ2-7	TGTGCCAGCAACACAGTGAGGGTGAACTACGAGCAGTACTTC	CASNTVRVNYEQYF
.	TRBV12-3/TRBV12-4	.	TRBJ2-7	TGTGCCAGCAGTTACCAGGGGTCCTCCTACGAGCAGTACTTC	CASSYQGSSYEQYF
.	TRBV11-2	.	TRBJ1-6	TGTGCCAGCAGCTTAAAGACCGCTGTTCTGGGCTCCTATAATTCACCCCTCCACTTT	CASSLKTAVLGSYNSPLHF
.	TRBV27	few	TRBJ1-4	TGTGCCAGCAGTTTAGGGTTGGACCCGCGATCAACTAATGAAAAACTGTTTTTT	CASSLGLDPRSTNEKLFF
TRBD1	TRBV5-1	.	TRBJ2-4	TGCGCCAGCAGCTTGGCCGGGACAGGGGGCGTAAACATTCAGTACTTC	CASSLAGTGGVNIQYF
.	TRBV28	few	TRBJ2-7	TGTGCCAGCAGTTTACACCCGGACTCCCTTCGTCCCGAGCAGTACTTC	CASSLHPDSLRPEQYF
.	TRBV20-1	.	TRBJ2-3	TGCAGTGCTAGAGTTTCTCTAGCGGATACGCAGTATTTT	CSARVSLADTQYF
TRBD2	TRBV7-6	few	TRBJ2-1	TGTGCCAGCAGCTTAGTGCAACTAGCGTCTTCCTACAATGAGCAGTTCTTC	CASSLVQLASSYNEQFF
.	TRBV21-1	.	TRBJ2-1	TGTGCCAGCAGCAAAGCGGGCAGGGGGGCTTACTCCTACAATGAGCAGTTCTTC	CASSKAGRGAYSYNEQFF
TRBD1	TRBV5-1	many	TRBJ2-7	TGCGCCAGCAGCTTGGGACAGGGGACTGACGAGCAGTACTTC	CASSLGQGTDEQYF
.	TRBV20-1	.	TRBJ1-4	TGCAGTGCTAGAGACTCCAAGGAAAAACTGTTTTTT	CSARDSKEKLFF
TRBD1	TRBV29-1	few	TRBJ2-7	TGCAGCGTTGATATCGGGACAGGGGGGTACGAGCAGTACTTC	CSVDIGTGGYEQYF
TRBD2	TRBV29-1	many	TRBJ2-1	TGCAGCTACTCCCGACTAGCGGGCTACATGGATGAGCAGTTCTTC	CSYSRLAGYMDEQFF